These 16 T cell receptor beta chains share one sample of origin, sequenced in a study of T-cell memory formation after mild COVID-19. TCRdb re-analysed the 5' RACE reads in MiXCR, keeping a single row per CDR3 protein. The sample contains about 470,000 distinct CDR3 sequences, 15% to 20% of which appear only once. Sequenced material: PBMCs or a T cell subset sorted from them (not recorded which). These TCRs come from an adult woman who had mild COVID-19 (a few samples of this study predate the infection). Cell type and time point are not known.

This clonotype was recorded a few times. The genes are TRBV12-3 or TRBV12-4 and TRBJ2-2, with D tentatively TRBD1 (6 bases). The CDR3 length is 13 residues. V gave up 6 bases and J gave up 6 bases, with 11 bases separating them. This chain's CDR3 is CASRSGGPGELFF. The DNA of the CDR3 is TGTGCCAGCAGATCTGGGGGCCCCGGGGAGCTGTTTTTT.

The chain carries TRBV5-1 and TRBJ1-2; 7 nucleotides match TRBD1. The V and J ends lost 1 base and 2 bases, in that order; junction bases with no gene match: 8. CDR1 is SGHRS, CDR2 YFSETQ, per germline. CDR3 length: 16 residues. CDR3 amino acids: CASSLKVGTANYGYTF. The CDR3 region has the DNA TGCGCCAGCAGCTTGAAGGTGGGGACAGCCAACTATGGCTACACCTTC.

This clonotype was found once. The J gene is TRBJ1-1, the V gene TRBV7-2; D is uncertain. Looked up from germline, CDR1 is SGHTA and CDR2 is FQGNSA. CDR3 size: 14 residues. The V end was cut by 1 base, the J end by 4 bases, with 10 bases between. The CDR3 nucleotides read TGTGCCAGCAGCTTAGGCGGCGAGTCCACTGAAGCTTTCTTT. Translating it yields CASSLGGESTEAFF.

This chain links TRBV2 with TRBJ1-2; TRBD1 matches at 10 bases. With 6 bases clipped from V and 5 bases from J, the junction kept 6 bases outside the gene matches. The CDR3 has 14 residues. Germline V gene data show CDR1 as SNHLY and CDR2 as FYNNEI. The CDR3, as DNA: TGTGCCAGCAGAAAAGAGGGACAGGGGTATGGCTACACCTTC. Protein product: CASRKEGQGYGYTF.

The chain carries TRBV6-5 and TRBJ1-1, with D unclear. The length of the CDR3 is 14 residues. V dropped 2 bases and J dropped 4 bases, with 11 bases sitting between them. In germline, CDR1 is MNHEY, CDR2 SVGAGI. The CDR3 DNA sequence: TGTGCCAGCAGTTACGGACGTCGTGGCACTGAAGCTTTCTTT. Translating gives CASSYGRRGTEAFF.

This clonotype occurred a few times. V is TRBV24-1 and J is TRBJ2-1; unclear D gene. Germline lookup yields CDR1 KGHDR and CDR2 SFDVKD. With 3 bases removed from V and 0 bases from J, the gap between germline ends came to 11 bases. CDR3 length equals 16 residues. CDR3 sequence: CATSDRTASSYNEQFF. Written as DNA, the CDR3 is TGTGCCACCAGTGATAGGACGGCGAGCTCCTACAATGAGCAGTTCTTC.

This clonotype was observed a handful of times. V and J are TRBV5-6 and TRBJ2-3; 7 bases match TRBD1. The V and J ends lost 3 bases and 2 bases, in that order; junction bases with no gene match: 9. CDR1 is SGHDT, CDR2 YYEEEE, per germline. The CDR3 extends over 16 amino acids. The CDR3 DNA is TGTGCCAGCAGCTCGTTGAGCGACAGGGACACAGATACGCAGTATTTT. Encoded protein: CASSSLSDRDTDTQYF.

This clonotype was picked up a small number of times. The genes are TRBV30 and TRBJ1-1, with D perhaps matching TRBD1 (6 bases). The ends were cut back, 3 bases at V and 4 bases at J, with 18 bases in the middle. Per the germline V gene, CDR1 is GTSNPN and CDR2 is SVGIG (reference sequence). This CDR3 is 15 amino acids long. The CDR3 DNA reads as TGTGCCTGGAGCGCCCCAGGGGCCGGCAGCACTGAAGCTTTCTTT. Translating gives CAWSAPGAGSTEAFF.

The chain uses TRBV11-2 and TRBJ1-2; 7 bases map to TRBD1. V lost 5 bases, J lost 8 bases, and 5 bases stayed unmatched. The CDR3 is 12 amino acids. Germline CDR1 and CDR2: SGHAT and FQNNGV. CDR3 protein: CASSRTGSGYTF. The CDR3 DNA is TGTGCCAGCAGCAGGACAGGCTCCGGCTACACCTTC.

V is TRBV24-1 and J is TRBJ2-5; D is uncertain. Per germline, CDR1 KGHDR and CDR2 SFDVKD. The CDR3 extends over 12 amino acids. Trimming took off 7 bases at V and 1 base at J, with 6 bases between the two ends. Written as DNA, the CDR3 is TGTGCCACCAGCGGGTTCCAAGAGACCCAGTACTTC. Its protein product is CATSGFQETQYF.

The V gene is TRBV19, the J gene TRBJ2-1, with D perhaps assigned TRBD1 or TRBD2 (5 bases each). V lost 4 bases and J 6 bases, leaving 13 bases between the germline ends. Germline assignment: CDR1 LNHDA and CDR2 SQIVND (reference sequence). There are 14 residues in the CDR3. CDR3 region: CASSKGASINEQFF. In DNA, the CDR3 is TGTGCCAGTAGTAAAGGGGCTAGCATCAATGAGCAGTTCTTC.

This clonotype appeared a few times. The chain is built from TRBV12-3 or TRBV12-4 and TRBJ1-2, with 8 bases matching TRBD1. The CDR3 contains 15 residues. V shed 6 bases and J 6 bases; nucleotides not matched to a gene: 12. CDR3 loop: CASRKSGQGADGYTF. The CDR3 DNA follows: TGTGCCAGCAGGAAAAGTGGGCAGGGGGCGGATGGCTACACCTTC.

This clonotype occurred many times. This chain joins TRBV27 and TRBJ2-3, with 9 bases that match TRBD2. Germline trimming cut 2 bases from V and 4 bases from J; bases unmatched to any gene: 4. The CDR3 loop spans 15 amino acids. Germline CDR1 and CDR2: MNHEY and SMNVEV (reference sequence). CDR3 sequence reads: CASSLAGGPSDTQYF. CDR3 coding DNA: TGTGCCAGCAGTTTAGCGGGGGGGCCGTCAGATACGCAGTATTTT.

There are a few counts of this clonotype. The chain uses TRBV7-2 and TRBJ1-2; no definite D call. The CDR3 contains 13 residues. CDR1 SGHTA and CDR2 FQGNSA come from the germline V gene. V was pared by 3 bases and J by 3 bases, with 8 bases between. The CDR3 here is CASSFGLDYGYTF. The CDR3 DNA follows: TGTGCCAGCAGCTTCGGGCTTGACTATGGCTACACCTTC.

There are a few counts of this clonotype. CDR3 residues: CASAGTVYGYTF. Written as DNA, the CDR3 is TGTGCTAGCGCCGGGACAGTCTATGGCTACACCTTC. The chain combines TRBV12-5 with TRBJ1-2; TRBD1 agrees at 7 bases. This CDR3 is built from 12 residues. Germline CDR1 LGHNT, CDR2 FRNRAP. The V segment lost 9 bases and the J segment 4 bases; nucleotides outside the gene matches: 5.

This clonotype was observed a few times. V and J are TRBV10-3 and TRBJ2-7, with 13 bases fitting TRBD2. This CDR3 is built from 15 residues. Germline CDR1 ENHRY, CDR2 SYGVKD. V shed 2 bases and J 11 bases; nucleotides not matched to a gene: 9. The CDR3 DNA reads TGTGCCATCAGTGAGCCAGGACTAGCGGGAGCCAGCGAGTACTTC. Its translation is CAISEPGLAGASEYF.